This T cell receptor beta chain was identified in a study of memory CD4+ T cells and cytomegalovirus serostatus (dated by TCRdb to between 2018 and 2021). About the full investigation: The cohort included about 33 healthy adults from Belgium, of whom 9 were CMV seropositive and about 24 were CMV seronegative. To replicate a published TCR-based CMV serostatus classifier, the study sequenced CD4+ memory TCRbeta repertoires from a Belgian cohort whose cytomegalovirus serostatus was known.

Study-wide conclusions, independent of this receptor: The results were interpreted as suggesting that the CMV-associated TCR signature is mostly present in the CD4+ memory repertoire. A median bootstrapped AUC of roughly 0.95 with a 95% CI of 0.76-1.00 was achieved on the Belgian cohort by the original-framework classifier. Only CD4+CD45RO+ memory cells were sequenced, unlike the original study, which covered naive and memory CD4+ and CD8+ populations. Of over 150 previously reported CMV-associated TCRbeta sequences, 67 appeared in the CD4+ memory repertoires, each in one to five individuals. CMV serostatus prediction reached a median bootstrapped AUC of roughly 0.95 with the original framework and just under 0.93 with a US-trained random forest.

Notes on this clone: Its specific antigen is unknown. Per-base qualities were not stored, and no clone one base away is much larger.

Single viable CD3+CD4+CD8-CD45RO+ cells were sorted as memory CD4+ T cells on a FACSAria II. To determine CMV serostatus, a Roche Elecsys assay was used that detects serum IgG against CMV pp150, pp28, p38 and p52. Once the samples were thawed, total CD4+ T cells were enriched through positive selection using CD4 magnetic microbeads. Samples originated from another study that specifically interrogated the CD4+ T cell memory repertoire. Peripheral blood mononuclear cells were isolated and cryopreserved according to standard operating procedures, and serum was stored at -80 degrees C. Staining used CD3-PerCP (BW264/56), CD4-APC (RPA-T4), CD45RO-PE (UCHT1) and CD8-Pacific Orange (3B5) antibodies, with Sytox blue excluding non-viable cells. The Quick-DNA Microprep Kit was used to extract genomic DNA from the sorted cells. Amplification of TCRbeta DNA was done with the immunoSEQ hsTCRbeta kit, following the protocol from the manufacturer. TCRbeta libraries were sequenced on an Illumina MiSeq instrument. In the paper's pipeline: Once out-of-frame sequences had been removed, a few million distinct TCRbeta sequences were left, which works out to an average of roughly 72,000 per individual. Two values were used to score each individual: the count of 150 to 200 previously reported CMV-associated TCRbeta sequences and the total count of productive distinct TCRbeta sequences. A beta-binomial model was reimplemented in Python, and random forests from scikit-learn, run with default parameters, were trained on data from the US cohort. Classifier performance on the Belgian cohort was reported as the median AUC with percentile confidence intervals calculated over 10,000 bootstrap iterations. The table comes from immuneACCESS by way of TCRdb, which keeps in-frame sequences with V and J called. Part of the clones is missing from these tables; in studies checked, under half for an unresolved V gene and the rest for unknown reasons. That table is the source of V, J and clone size, and D and trimming were worked out from the DNA. The sample table contains tens of thousands of clones; only one count was recorded for about 75% of them. The top ten constitute around 4.5% of the sample.

Based on the germline V gene, the CDR1 and CDR2 sequences are MDHEN and SYDVKM. V sheds 6 bases and J sheds 5 bases, leaving 5 bases between their ends. The CDR3 spans 12 residues, from the cysteine through the phenylalanine. CDR3 DNA only is kept here, 36 bases in frame from base 1. The sample consisted of memory CD4+ T cells from blood. This sequence uses TRBV28 and TRBJ1-6; the D gene is unclear. This TCR came from an adult in good health and CMV-seropositive. The base sequence is TGTGCCAGCAGGACGAATAATTCACCCCTCCACTTT. Translated, this is CASRTNNSPLHF.